One and the same sample provided the 5 T cell receptor beta chains below, sequenced in a study of T cells in women clearing cervical HPV infection. Assay: immunoSEQ multiplex PCR; the TCRdb copy retains only in-frame clones and omits some. Its listing shows tens of thousands of clones. The source material was blood buffy coat. Source of these receptors: a woman between 18 and 69 years old with a cervical HPV16 infection that either progressed to CIN3+ or cleared (not recorded which).

On this clone: The CDR3 end falls 3 residues outside the read, so it is completed with the germline J gene. The chain combines TRBV4-1 with TRBJ2-7; 10 nucleotides agree with TRBD1. Trimming took 3 bases from V and 4 from J; bases not matched to a gene: 6. Germline assignment: CDR1 MGHRA and CDR2 YSYEKL. The CDR3 runs 15 residues. Here the CDR3 reads CASSHRRTGGYEQYF. The part of the CDR3 DNA that was read is TGCGCCAGCAGCCACCGCCGGACAGGGGGATACGAG.

With respect to this clone: The read falls 3 residues short of the CDR3 end, and the missing part is taken from the germline J gene. V gene TRBV10-2 combines with J gene TRBJ2-7; 7 bases line up with TRBD1. The CDR3 is 13 amino acids. With V trimmed by 7 bases and J by 0 bases, 3 bases remained unmatched. The germline V gene encodes CDR1 WSHSY and CDR2 SAAADI. CDR3 residues: CASTGTDSYEQYF. The part of the CDR3 DNA that was read is TGCGCCAGCACCGGGACAGACTCCTACGAG.

With regard to this clone: The read ends 3 residues early relative to the CDR3; the germline J gene fills the gap. The V gene is TRBV5-4, the J gene TRBJ2-1, with TRBD1 as a possible D gene (6 bases). CDR3 size: 15 residues. Deletions cut 0 bases from V and 4 bases from J, with 11 bases between. Germline-derived CDR1 and CDR2 are SGHNT and YYREEE (reference sequence). CDR3 DNA, as far as it was read: TGTGCCAGCAGCTTGGTGGACAGAGTATACAATGAG. Protein product: CASSLVDRVYNE. The full CDR3 is CASSLVDRVYNEQFF.

About this clone itself: The read stops 3 residues short of the end of the CDR3; the missing end is completed from the germline J gene. The chain combines TRBV6-2 or TRBV6-3 with TRBJ1-4, with TRBD1 matching 7 bases. Germline CDR1 and CDR2: MNHEY and SVGEGT. Unmatched junction bases numbered 9, after V lost 5 bases and J lost 6 bases. The CDR3 is made up of 15 amino acids. The CDR3 region is CASSPGQDGDEKLFF. The covered CDR3 bases are TGTGCCAGCAGTCCCGGACAGGACGGAGATGAAAAA.

Details on this clone: The read ends 3 residues before the CDR3 terminus; that terminus is restored from the germline J gene. The chain joins TRBV19 to TRBJ1-2; 9 bases line up with TRBD1. J gave up 6 bases and V 4 bases, and 6 bases lay outside the gene matches. CDR1 and CDR2 (germline): LNHDA, SQIVND (reference sequence). CDR3 length: 14 residues. Incomplete CDR3 DNA: TGTGCCAGTAGTACCCGGGACAGGGTGGATGGC. This encodes CASSTRDRVDG. The CDR3 reads in full as CASSTRDRVDGYTF.